Presented here are 21 T cell receptor beta chains from one specimen sequenced in a study of tumor-infiltrating lymphocytes in primary liver carcinoma. A primer matching the constant region was used to make TCR beta cDNA from approximately 500 ng of total RNA. ARM-PCR was slightly modified, and three nested multiplex PCR rounds with it gave rise to the TCR beta libraries. TRBV1-TRBV30 forward primers paired with a C-beta reverse primer drove the first two PCR rounds, 10 cycles each. TCRdb reanalysed the multiplex PCR reads using MiXCR and keeps one entry per CDR3 protein. The table records roughly 100,000 distinct CDR3 sequences, roughly 80% of them present only once. Unsorted bulk tissue of about 20-32 mg yielded co-extracted RNA and DNA. Material: liver tumor tissue from sampling region 3. Noted subset: tumor region T3, left-lateral pole. These receptors came from a man aged 35 to 55 with primary liver carcinoma and hepatitis B virus infection.

Comment on this clonotype: The junction and the germline gene differ at one end; a read error may be behind it. The V gene is TRBV5-1, the J gene TRBJ1-1, with TRBD1 as a possible D gene (6 bases). The CDR3 length is 15 residues. The V gene's germline CDR1 is SGHRS and CDR2 YFSETQ. CDR3 coding DNA: TGCGCCAGCGGCTTGAAGCAGGGTAGGGGGACTGAAGCTCTCTTT. It yields the protein CASGLKQGRGTEALF.

About this clonotype itself: The CDR3 carries no conserved terminal phenylalanine or tryptophan, so it likely arises from a read error. The CDR3, as DNA: TGCAGCGTACGAGTTACGGGGGGCGAGGGCGAGCAGTACTCC. As protein: CSVRVTGGEGEQYS. The gene calls are TRBV29-1 and TRBJ2-7; tentative D call: TRBD2 (7 bases). Germline CDR1 SQVTM, CDR2 ANQGSEA. This CDR3 is 14 amino acids long. V shed 6 bases and J shed 6 bases, with 21 bases lying between them.

With respect to this clonotype: Sequence at one end of the junction differs from germline and may be a read error. The chain is built from TRBV28 and TRBJ2-4, with D possibly matching TRBD1 (5 bases). The CDR3 extends over 14 amino acids. Germline values: CDR1 MDHEN, CDR2 SYDVKM. The CDR3 region is CVSSGAVAKNIQYF. In DNA form, the CDR3 reads TGTGTCAGTAGTGGGGCGGTGGCCAAAAACATTCAATATTTC.

There are a few counts of this clonotype. Compared with germline, one end of the junction differs, possibly owing to a read error. This chain links TRBV4-2 with TRBJ1-1; D gene unclear. The CDR3 is 11 amino acids. CDR1 and CDR2 from the germline V gene are LGHNA and YNFKEQ. CDR3 sequence reads: CTSSPGIEALF. The CDR3 region has the DNA TGTACCAGCAGCCCGGGAATTGAAGCTTTATTT.

Turning to this clonotype: A read error may produce the germline difference seen at one junction end. The CDR3 reads CASRLVQGETQNF. The CDR3 region has the DNA TGTGCCAGTAGATTGGTGCAGGGGGAGACCCAGAACTTC. The chain joins TRBV12-3 or TRBV12-4 to TRBJ2-5; TRBD1 matches 7 bases. This CDR3 is built from 13 residues.

Points on this clonotype: The junction does not match germline at one end; this may be a read error. The chain links TRBV14 to TRBJ1-1; 8 bases line up with TRBD1. Germline loops: CDR1 SGHDN, CDR2 FVKESK. This CDR3 contains 16 residues. CDR3 bases: TGTGCCAGCAGCCGGGGACAGGAAAGAATGAACACTGGAGCTTTCTTT. Amino acid sequence: CASSRGQERMNTGAFF.

This clonotype was observed once. An end of the junction differs from the germline gene, which may be a read error. The rearrangement joins TRBV6-6 to TRBJ2-1; D not certain. Germline CDR1 and CDR2: MNHNY and SVGAGI (reference sequence). This CDR3 has 14 residues. This CDR3 reads CASSYSVERNEQLF. CDR3 DNA: TGTGCCAGCAGTTACTCGGTCGAGCGCAATGAGCAGCTCTTC.

The chain combines TRBV29-1 with TRBJ2-1, with TRBD2 identical over 7 bases. Trimming took 7 bases from V and 7 from J; bases not matched to a gene: 16. This CDR3 has 15 amino acids. The germline V gene has CDR1 SQVTM and CDR2 ANQGSEA. The CDR3 protein is CSGIFPGGRGNEQFF. The CDR3 region has the DNA TGCAGCGGTATCTTCCCGGGAGGAAGAGGGAATGAGCAGTTCTTC.

V gene TRBV6-1 combines with J gene TRBJ2-1; TRBD2 might be the D (6 bases). Germline V gene lookup returns CDR1 MNHNS and CDR2 SASEGT. The CDR3 loop spans 15 amino acids. V lost 7 bases and J lost 4, with 17 bases in between. CDR3 nucleotide sequence: TGTGCCAGCACTTTTATACGGGACTCTTACAATGAGCAGTTCTTC. This sequence encodes CASTFIRDSYNEQFF.

The chain joins TRBV29-1 to TRBJ2-1; no clear D. Germline CDR1 is SQVTM and CDR2 is ANQGSEA. This CDR3 has 12 residues. CDR3 nucleotide sequence: TGCGGCCCCCGTTTAGGACCCAGTGAGCAGTTCTTC. Protein product: CGPRLGPSEQFF.

Notes on this clonotype: This clone may be a read error of a much larger clone one base away. J is TRBJ2-1 and V is TRBV28; 7 bases fit TRBD1. CDR3 length equals 15 residues. Per germline, CDR1 MDHEN and CDR2 SYDVKM. CDR3 coding DNA: TGTGGCAGCAGTCCCATAGACAGGGAATACAATGAGCAGTTCTTC. Translating gives CGSSPIDREYNEQFF.

A word on this clonotype: Likely a read error: the CDR3 ends without its conserved phenylalanine or tryptophan. The chain is built from TRBV29-1 and TRBJ1-2, with D perhaps TRBD1 (6 bases). Germline CDR1 SQVTM, CDR2 ANQGSEA. Trimming removed 6 bases from V and 7 bases from J, with 21 bases in between. CDR3 length: 14 residues. CDR3 region: CSVNFGQSICGYTL. CDR3 DNA: TGCAGCGTCAATTTTGGACAGTCAATCTGTGGCTACACCTTG.

There are many counts of this clonotype. The J gene is TRBJ1-5, the V gene TRBV28, with D perhaps matching TRBD1 (5 bases). V was pared by 5 bases and J by 5 bases, with 19 bases between. Germline V gene sequence: CDR1 MDHEN, CDR2 SYDVKM. This CDR3 is 16 amino acids long. The CDR3 reads CASSVVYSKGYQPQHF. DNA of the CDR3: TGTGCCAGCAGTGTCGTGTATAGTAAGGGGTATCAGCCCCAGCATTTT.

The chain couples TRBV9 to TRBJ2-5; 8 nucleotides align to TRBD1. V lost 0 bases and J lost 1; bases outside the gene matches: 5. CDR3 length equals 16 residues. The V gene's germline CDR1 is SGDLS and CDR2 YYNGEE. This chain's CDR3 is CASSVGIGQGQETQYF. The CDR3 DNA follows: TGTGCCAGCAGCGTAGGAATCGGACAGGGCCAAGAGACCCAGTACTTC.

CDR3 residues: CSVGISAANIRELFF. CDR3 sequence (DNA): TGCAGCGTTGGGATTAGCGCGGCGAACATCAGGGAGCTGTTTTTT. The rearrangement joins TRBV29-1 to TRBJ2-2, with a weak D call TRBD2 (5 bases). This CDR3 spans 15 amino acids. The germline CDR1 and CDR2 sequences are SQVTM and ANQGSEA. V shed 4 bases and J shed 9 bases, with 21 bases lying between them.

This clonotype was found once. The chain recombines TRBV15 with TRBJ1-2; no firm D call. The CDR3 length is 11 residues. The germline gives CDR1 LNHNV, CDR2 YYDKDF (reference sequence). V lost 4 bases and J 8 bases, leaving 8 bases between the germline ends. The chain's CDR3 is CATSIGGGYTF. The CDR3 DNA sequence: TGTGCCACCAGCATAGGTGGGGGCTACACCTTC.

The genes are TRBV29-1 and TRBJ2-1, with 7 bases identical to TRBD1. In germline, CDR1 is SQVTM, CDR2 ANQGSEA. This CDR3 has 16 residues. J was trimmed by 3 bases and V by 7 bases; bases with no gene match: 15. The DNA of the CDR3 is TGCAGCGACCTCCCGAGACAGGGAAGCTTCTACAATGAGCAGTTCTTC. Translation gives CSDLPRQGSFYNEQFF.

Worth noting for this clonotype: One junction end does not reproduce the germline sequence, and a read error may be involved. The chain combines TRBV5-4 with TRBJ1-5, with unresolved D. From germline, CDR1 is SGHNT and CDR2 YYREEE (reference sequence). This CDR3 is built from 13 residues. The CDR3 protein is CGSSKDGNQPQHF. CDR3 nucleotides: TGTGGCAGCAGTAAGGACGGCAATCAACCCCAGCATTTT.

Comment on this clonotype: An end of the junction differs from the germline gene, which may be a read error. The V and J genes are TRBV29-1 and TRBJ1-1; D is unclear. Germline assignment: CDR1 SQVTM and CDR2 ANQGSEA. CDR3 length: 12 residues. CDR3 in amino acids: CNGTTPNTGAFF. In DNA form, the CDR3 reads TGCAACGGAACAACCCCGAACACTGGAGCTTTCTTT.

Comments on this clonotype: The conserved closing phenylalanine or tryptophan is absent in this CDR3, likely reflecting a read error. This rearrangement joins TRBV11-2 to TRBJ2-7; 9 nucleotides agree with TRBD2. The germline V gene encodes CDR1 SGHAT and CDR2 FQNNGV. V was clipped by 4 bases and J by 9 bases; unmatched bases: 13. There are 15 residues in the CDR3. The CDR3 loop reads CASSSLAGASLGQYL. As DNA, the CDR3 is TGTGCCAGCAGCTCGTTAGCGGGAGCGAGCCTCGGGCAGTACCTC.

This clonotype was recorded at least ten times. The DNA of the CDR3 is TGTGCCTCACAGGGGAATATGAACACTGAAGCTTTCTTT. Translation: CASQGNMNTEAFF. The rearrangement uses TRBV30 and TRBJ1-1; 7 bases align to TRBD1. This CDR3 contains 13 residues. V lost 7 bases to trimming and J lost 0 bases; unmatched junction nucleotides: 5. CDR1 and CDR2 from the germline V gene are GTSNPN and SVGIG (reference sequence).